This TCR beta chain was sequenced for a study of cytomegalovirus exposure and HLA in healthy donors. General study points: In an earlier analysis, in 587 donors, most V segments appeared productive either ~90% or ~30% of the time.

As to this clone: Its antigen is not known.

Use of 60 Vbeta and 13 Jbeta primers characterized the PCR. Clones were read by immunoSEQ multiplex PCR, and TCRdb kept only the in-frame ones, dropping some. The top ten clones hold approximately 1.4% of a sample with about 160,000 clones, around 76% of them seen once. The CDR3 consists of 18 residues. Germline V CDR1 and CDR2: SQVTM, ANQGSEA. Trimming took 0 bases from V and 0 from J, leaving 18 bases between them. Sequencing was carried out using PBMCs. The chain links TRBV29-1 to TRBJ2-1; tentatively, D is TRBD2 (5 bases). This TCR derives from a man aged 55-75 years in good health and CMV-seronegative. CDR3 bases: TGCAGCGTTGAAGATCGGCGGGCCTATACTAGCTCCTACAATGAGCAGTTCTTC. This codes for CSVEDRRAYTSSYNEQFF.